This T cell receptor (beta chain) stems from a study of a mutant IDH1 vaccine in newly diagnosed glioma. Study information: The study gave patients eight vaccinations in weeks 1, 3, 5, 7, 11, 15, 19, 23. Treated patients were roughly 62% male, roughly 38% female, mean age about 43 years. Overall study findings and caveats: Alterations occurring in top peripheral T cell clonotypes seemed unrelated to pseudoprogression.

Stated time point: week 11, during vaccination. In the vaccine, a single dose held 300 ug of the mutant IDH1 20-mer peptide, along with topical imiquimod. Only in-frame clones appear in the TCRdb table, and some are missing; sequencing was by immunoSEQ multiplex PCR. Of about 36,000 clones listed, 75% to 90% are singletons. Concerning this clone: The target antigen is unknown.

The V and J ends lost 0 bases and 2 bases respectively, with 22 bases between them. Germline loops: CDR1 SGDLS, CDR2 YYNGEE. The CDR3 length is 19 residues. The sample consisted of peripheral blood mononuclear cells (PBMCs), taken from a glioma patient whose treatment included an IDH1 peptide vaccine. The gene calls are TRBV9 and TRBJ2-3, with D possibly TRBD2 on 6 matching bases. This clonotype was sampled from a woman aged 25-40 years with glioma. Some clones in this sample may be carry-over from other donors' samples. The chain's CDR3 is CASSVDPVVGGTLTDTQYF. CDR3 bases: TGTGCCAGCAGCGTAGACCCGGTCGTGGGAGGAACCCTCACAGATACGCAGTATTTT.